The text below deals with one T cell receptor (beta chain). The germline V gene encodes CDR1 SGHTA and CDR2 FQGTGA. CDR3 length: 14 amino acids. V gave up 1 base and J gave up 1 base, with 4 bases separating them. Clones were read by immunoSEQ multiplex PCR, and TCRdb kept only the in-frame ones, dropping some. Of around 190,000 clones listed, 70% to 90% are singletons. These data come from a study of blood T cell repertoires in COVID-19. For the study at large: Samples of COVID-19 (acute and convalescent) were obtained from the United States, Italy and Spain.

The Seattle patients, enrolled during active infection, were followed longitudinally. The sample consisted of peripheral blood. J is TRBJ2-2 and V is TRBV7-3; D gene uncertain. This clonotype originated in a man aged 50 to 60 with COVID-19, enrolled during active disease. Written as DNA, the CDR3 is TGTGCCAGCAGCTTAATACAGAACACCGGGGAGCTGTTTTTT. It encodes CASSLIQNTGELFF.